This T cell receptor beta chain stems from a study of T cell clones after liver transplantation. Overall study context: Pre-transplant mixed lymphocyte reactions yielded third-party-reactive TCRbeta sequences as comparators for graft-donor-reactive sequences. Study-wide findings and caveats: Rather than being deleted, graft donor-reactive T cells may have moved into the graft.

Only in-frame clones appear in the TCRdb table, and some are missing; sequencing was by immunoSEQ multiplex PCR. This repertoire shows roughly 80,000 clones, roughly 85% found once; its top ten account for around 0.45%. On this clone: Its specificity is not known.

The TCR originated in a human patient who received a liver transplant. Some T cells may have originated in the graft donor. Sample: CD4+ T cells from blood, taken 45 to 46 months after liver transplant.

CDR3: CASSSRTGVEETQYF. The CDR3 bases are TGTGCCAGCAGCTCACGGACAGGGGTGGAAGAGACCCAGTACTTC. The chain uses TRBV5-4 and TRBJ2-5; 9 nucleotides align to TRBD1. With 3 bases clipped from V and 3 bases from J, the junction kept 6 bases outside the gene matches. From germline, CDR1 is SGHNT and CDR2 YYREEE (reference sequence). The CDR3 covers 15 residues.